This T cell receptor beta chain appears in the sequencing data of a study of blood T cell repertoires in COVID-19. Looking at the study overall: Samples representing acute and convalescent COVID-19 were sourced from the United States, Italy and Spain. Sample material is recorded as cDNA or gDNA derived from T cells, B-cell-depleted T cells, or PBMCs.

Authors' analysis steps: From reference gene primer amplification, estimates of nucleated cell counts were derived. The data were produced by immunoSEQ multiplex PCR, yet TCRdb's version contains in-frame clones alone and is incomplete. V, J and clone size reflect that table, while D and trimming were determined from the DNA. Of some 450,000 clones in the sample, approximately 88% are singletons; the top ten hold over 10%. The CDR3 runs to 18 residues. Per germline, CDR1 SNHLY and CDR2 FYNNEI. Losses at the gene ends were 2 bases for V and 3 bases for J; bases not matched to a gene: 12. The specimen sequenced was peripheral blood. The rearrangement uses TRBV2 and TRBJ2-2, with 7 bases matching TRBD1. The source is a woman in her forties or fifties with COVID-19, enrolled during active disease. This CDR3 reads CASSELGARQGDTGELFF. The CDR3 coding sequence is TGTGCCAGCAGTGAATTGGGCGCGAGACAGGGTGACACCGGGGAGCTGTTTTTT.